This paragraph covers one T cell receptor beta chain sequence. Its matching antigen is unknown. This sample stems from a study of T cell repertoires in cytomegalovirus infection. At the level of the study: Selection of CMV epitopes for the study included recently identified HLA-C-restricted and well-studied HLA-B-restricted ones. Based on public TCR beta signatures, there were indications of CMV infection and of a matching HLA type. Study-level results: Dominating the ex vivo response were HLA-C-restricted CMV-specific TCR beta clonotypes. Cumulated frequencies of public TCR beta families served to identify carriers of CMV plus the relevant HLA.

The V segment lost 8 bases and the J segment 3 bases; nucleotides outside the gene matches: 9. Germline values: CDR1 SEHNR, CDR2 FQNEAQ (reference sequence). CDR3 length: 15 residues. TCRdb independently ran MiXCR on the reads; one entry per CDR3 protein. The table lists 60,000 to 80,000 distinct CDR3 sequences, over 20% of them singletons, with roughly 73% in the top ten. The V gene is TRBV7-9, the J gene TRBJ1-4; 7 positions match TRBD1. The receptor comes from a human donor in good health (CMV status not recorded). Some clones in this sample may be carry-over from other donors' samples. The material sequenced was CD8+ T cells from cultured PBMCs, taken from culture after CMV antigen stimulation. The CDR3 coding sequence is TGTGCCAGCCCCAGCGACAGGGCCCCTAATGAAAAACTGTTTTTT. Translation gives CASPSDRAPNEKLFF.